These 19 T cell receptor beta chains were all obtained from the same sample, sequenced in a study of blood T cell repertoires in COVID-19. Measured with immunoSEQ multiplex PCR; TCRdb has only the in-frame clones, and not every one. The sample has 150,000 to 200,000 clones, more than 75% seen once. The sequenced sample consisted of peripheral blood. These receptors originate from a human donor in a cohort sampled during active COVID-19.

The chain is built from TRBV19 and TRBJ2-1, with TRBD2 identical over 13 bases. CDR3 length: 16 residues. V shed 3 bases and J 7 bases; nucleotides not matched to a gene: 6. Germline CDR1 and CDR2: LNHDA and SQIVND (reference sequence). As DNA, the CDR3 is TGTGCCAGTAGTATCCTTACGGGACTAGCGGGAAATGAGCAGTTCTTC. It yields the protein CASSILTGLAGNEQFF.

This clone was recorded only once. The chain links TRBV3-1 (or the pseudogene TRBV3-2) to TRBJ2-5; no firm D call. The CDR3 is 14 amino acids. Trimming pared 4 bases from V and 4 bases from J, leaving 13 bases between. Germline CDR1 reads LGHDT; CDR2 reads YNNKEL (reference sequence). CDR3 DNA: TGTGCCAGCAGCCCTTACTACCTTAGAGAGACCCAGTACTTC. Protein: CASSPYYLRETQYF.

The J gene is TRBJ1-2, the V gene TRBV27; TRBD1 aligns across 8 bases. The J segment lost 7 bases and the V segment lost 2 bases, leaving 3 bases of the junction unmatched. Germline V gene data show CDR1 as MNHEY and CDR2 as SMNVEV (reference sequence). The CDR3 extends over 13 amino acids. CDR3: CASSLAGGVGYTF. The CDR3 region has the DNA TGTGCCAGCAGTTTAGCAGGGGGCGTTGGCTACACCTTC.

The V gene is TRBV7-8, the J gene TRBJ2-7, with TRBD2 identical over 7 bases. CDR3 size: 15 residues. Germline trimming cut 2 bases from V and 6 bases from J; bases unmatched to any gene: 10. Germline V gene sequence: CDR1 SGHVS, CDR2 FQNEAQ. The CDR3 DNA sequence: TGTGCCAGCAGCTTAAAGCGGGACTGGCCGGGCGAGCAGTACTTC. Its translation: CASSLKRDWPGEQYF.

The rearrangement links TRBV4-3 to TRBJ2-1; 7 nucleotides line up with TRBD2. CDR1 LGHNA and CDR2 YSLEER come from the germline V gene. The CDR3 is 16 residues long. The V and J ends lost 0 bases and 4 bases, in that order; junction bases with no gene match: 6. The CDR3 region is CASSQDGGDWYNEQFF. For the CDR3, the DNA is TGCGCCAGCAGCCAAGATGGGGGGGACTGGTACAATGAGCAGTTCTTC.

The chain's CDR3 is CATGPGLRANVLTF. In nucleotides, the CDR3 is TGTGCCACTGGTCCGGGACTGAGGGCCAACGTCCTGACTTTC. The V gene is TRBV19, the J gene TRBJ2-6; D might be TRBD2 (6 bases). The CDR3 has 14 residues. Germline lookup yields CDR1 LNHDA and CDR2 SQIVND (reference sequence). The germline V and J ends were trimmed by 10 bases and 5 bases, with 15 bases remaining between them. Full variable domain (missing parts from reference TRBV19 and TRBJ2-6): DGGITQSPKYLFRKEGQNVTLSCEQNLNHDAMYWYRQDPGQGLRLIYYSQIVNDFQKGDIAEGYSVSREKKESFPLTVTSAQKNPTAFYLCATGPGLRANVLTFGAGSRLTVL.

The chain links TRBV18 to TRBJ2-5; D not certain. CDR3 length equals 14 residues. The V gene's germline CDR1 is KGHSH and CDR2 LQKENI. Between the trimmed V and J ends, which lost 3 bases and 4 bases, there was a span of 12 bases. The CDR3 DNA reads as TGTGCCAGCTCACCCCCTATGGGCCCAGAGACCCAGTACTTC. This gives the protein CASSPPMGPETQYF.

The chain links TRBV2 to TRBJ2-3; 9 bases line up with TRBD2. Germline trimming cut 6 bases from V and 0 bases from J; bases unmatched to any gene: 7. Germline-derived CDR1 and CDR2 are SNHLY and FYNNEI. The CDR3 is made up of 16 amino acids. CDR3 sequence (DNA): TGTGCCAGCAGCTTCCGCACTAGCGGGAGCACAGATACGCAGTATTTT. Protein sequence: CASSFRTSGSTDTQYF.

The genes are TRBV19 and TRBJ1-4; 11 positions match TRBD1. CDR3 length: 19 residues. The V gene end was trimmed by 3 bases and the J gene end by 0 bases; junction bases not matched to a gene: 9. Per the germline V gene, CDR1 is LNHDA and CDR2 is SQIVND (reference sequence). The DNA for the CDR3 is TGTGCCAGTAGTATGCTGGACAGGGGGCTTTATGCAACTAATGAAAAACTGTTTTTT. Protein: CASSMLDRGLYATNEKLFF. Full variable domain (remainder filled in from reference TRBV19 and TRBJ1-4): DGGITQSPKYLFRKEGQNVTLSCEQNLNHDAMYWYRQDPGQGLRLIYYSQIVNDFQKGDIAEGYSVSREKKESFPLTVTSAQKNPTAFYLCASSMLDRGLYATNEKLFFGSGTQLSVL.

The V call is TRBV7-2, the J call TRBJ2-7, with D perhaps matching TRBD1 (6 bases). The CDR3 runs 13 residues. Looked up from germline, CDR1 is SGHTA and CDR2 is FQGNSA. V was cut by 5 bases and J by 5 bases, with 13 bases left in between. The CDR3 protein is CASSRHRDNEQYF. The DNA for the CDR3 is TGTGCCAGCAGCCGACACCGGGACAACGAGCAGTACTTC. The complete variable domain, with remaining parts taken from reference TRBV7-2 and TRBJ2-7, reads GAGVSQSPSNKVTEKGKDVELRCDPISGHTALYWYRQSLGQGLEFLIYFQGNSAPDKSGLPSDRFSAERTGGSVSTLTIQRTQQEDSAVYLCASSRHRDNEQYFGPGTRLTVT.

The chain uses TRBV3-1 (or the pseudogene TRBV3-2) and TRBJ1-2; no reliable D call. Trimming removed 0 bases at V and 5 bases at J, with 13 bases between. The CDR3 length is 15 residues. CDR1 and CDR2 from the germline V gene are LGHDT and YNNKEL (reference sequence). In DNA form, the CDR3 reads TGTGCCAGCAGCCAAGAGGGAGCAGTTCCATATGGCTACACCTTC. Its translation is CASSQEGAVPYGYTF.

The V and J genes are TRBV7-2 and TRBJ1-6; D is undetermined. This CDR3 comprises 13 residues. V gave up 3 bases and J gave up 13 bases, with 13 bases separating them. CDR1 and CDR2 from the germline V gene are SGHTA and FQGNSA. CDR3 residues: CASSFEFSLPLHF. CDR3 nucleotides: TGTGCCAGCAGCTTTGAGTTTTCGCTTCCCCTCCACTTT.

The CDR3 sequence: CASSLGLGGNQPQHF. DNA of the CDR3: TGTGCCAGCTCCCTTGGACTGGGCGGCAATCAGCCCCAGCATTTT. This chain connects TRBV18 to TRBJ1-5; D gene uncertain. Germline V gives CDR1 KGHSH, CDR2 LQKENI. There are 15 residues in the CDR3. V lost 6 bases, J lost 2 bases, and 14 bases lay in between.

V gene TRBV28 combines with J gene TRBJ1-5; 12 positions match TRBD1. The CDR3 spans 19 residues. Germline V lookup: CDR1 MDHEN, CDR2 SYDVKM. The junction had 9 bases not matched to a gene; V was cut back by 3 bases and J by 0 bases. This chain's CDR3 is CASSFPGQGAFYSNQPQHF. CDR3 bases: TGTGCCAGCAGTTTCCCGGGACAGGGGGCTTTTTATAGCAATCAGCCCCAGCATTTT.

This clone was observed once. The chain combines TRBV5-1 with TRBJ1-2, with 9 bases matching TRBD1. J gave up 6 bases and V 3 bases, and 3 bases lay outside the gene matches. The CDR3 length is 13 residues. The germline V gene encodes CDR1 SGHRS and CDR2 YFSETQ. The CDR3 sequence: CASSSDRGNGYTF. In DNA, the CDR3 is TGCGCCAGCAGCTCGGACAGGGGAAATGGCTACACCTTC.

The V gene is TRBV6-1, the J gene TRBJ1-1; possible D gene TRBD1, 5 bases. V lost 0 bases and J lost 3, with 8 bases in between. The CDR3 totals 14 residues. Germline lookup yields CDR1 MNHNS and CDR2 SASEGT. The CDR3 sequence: CASSEARADTEAFF. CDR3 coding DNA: TGTGCCAGCAGTGAAGCCAGGGCTGACACTGAAGCTTTCTTT.

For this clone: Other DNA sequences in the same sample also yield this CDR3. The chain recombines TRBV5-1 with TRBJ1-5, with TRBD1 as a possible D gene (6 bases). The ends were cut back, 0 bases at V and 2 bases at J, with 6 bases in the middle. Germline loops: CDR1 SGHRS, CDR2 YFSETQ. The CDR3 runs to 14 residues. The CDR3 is CASSLEGGNQPQHF. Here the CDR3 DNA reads TGCGCCAGCAGCTTGGAGGGGGGCAATCAGCCCCAGCATTTT.

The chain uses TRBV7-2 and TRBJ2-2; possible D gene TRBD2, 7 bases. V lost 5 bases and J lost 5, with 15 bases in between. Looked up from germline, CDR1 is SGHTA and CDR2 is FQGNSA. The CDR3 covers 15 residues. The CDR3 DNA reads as TGTGCCAGCAGCCGGTCGGGGGGCGAGACCGGGGAGCTGTTTTTT. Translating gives CASSRSGGETGELFF.

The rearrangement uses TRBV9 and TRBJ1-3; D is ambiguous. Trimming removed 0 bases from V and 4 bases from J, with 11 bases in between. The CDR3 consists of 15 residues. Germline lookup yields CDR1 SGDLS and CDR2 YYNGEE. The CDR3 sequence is CASSVATGVGNTIYF. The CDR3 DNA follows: TGTGCCAGCAGCGTAGCTACCGGGGTGGGAAACACCATATATTTT.